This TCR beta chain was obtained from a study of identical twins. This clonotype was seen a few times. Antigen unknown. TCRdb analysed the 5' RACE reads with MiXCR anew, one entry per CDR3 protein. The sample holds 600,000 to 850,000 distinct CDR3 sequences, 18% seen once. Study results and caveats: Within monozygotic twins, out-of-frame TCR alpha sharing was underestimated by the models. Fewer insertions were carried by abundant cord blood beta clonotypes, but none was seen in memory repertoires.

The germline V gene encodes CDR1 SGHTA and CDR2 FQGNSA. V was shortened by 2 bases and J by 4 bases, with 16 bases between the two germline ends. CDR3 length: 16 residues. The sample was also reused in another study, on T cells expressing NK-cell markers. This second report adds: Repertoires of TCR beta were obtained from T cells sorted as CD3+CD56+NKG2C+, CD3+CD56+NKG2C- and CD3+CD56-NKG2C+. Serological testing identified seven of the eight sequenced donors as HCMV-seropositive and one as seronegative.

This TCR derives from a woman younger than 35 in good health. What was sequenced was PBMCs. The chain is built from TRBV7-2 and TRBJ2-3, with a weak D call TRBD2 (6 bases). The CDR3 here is CASSLYTGEKADTQYF. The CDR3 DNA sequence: TGTGCCAGCAGCTTATATACGGGAGAAAAGGCAGATACGCAGTATTTT. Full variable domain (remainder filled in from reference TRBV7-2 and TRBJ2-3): GAGVSQSPSNKVTEKGKDVELRCDPISGHTALYWYRQSLGQGLEFLIYFQGNSAPDKSGLPSDRFSAERTGGSVSTLTIQRTQQEDSAVYLCASSLYTGEKADTQYFGPGTRLTVL.